What follows are 5 T cell receptor beta chains derived from one specimen sequenced in a study of T cells in Graves' hyperthyroidism and ophthalmopathy. RNA transcripts provided the source from which TCR beta CDR3 regions were amplified. With the HTBI primer set, the TCR CDR3 went through a first round of RT-PCR. Each CDR3 protein gets one entry after TCRdb re-called the multiplex PCR reads with MiXCR. The repertoire holds a few hundred thousand distinct CDR3 sequences, with more than 15% as singletons. The material sequenced was blood. The receptors come from a woman aged 25-40 years with Graves' hyperthyroidism.

In its sample, this clonotype was seen many times. The V gene is TRBV6-2 or TRBV6-3, the J gene TRBJ2-1, with 13 nucleotides matching TRBD2. Germline lookup yields CDR1 MNHEY and CDR2 SVGEGT. J lost 5 bases, V lost 6 bases, and 7 bases had no gene match. The CDR3 has 16 amino acids. The CDR3 loop reads CASRQAGTSGDNEQFF. The CDR3 bases are TGTGCCAGCAGGCAAGCCGGGACTAGCGGGGACAATGAGCAGTTCTTC.

The CDR3 DNA reads TGCAGTGCAAAAGCCGGTCCGGATACGCAGTATTTT. Translated: CSAKAGPDTQYF. V gene TRBV20-1 combines with J gene TRBJ2-3; D gene ambiguous. The CDR3 has 12 residues. V gave up 6 bases and J gave up 6 bases, with 13 bases separating them. From germline, CDR1 is DFQATT and CDR2 SNEGSKA (reference sequence).

This clonotype has a count of ten or more. The chain carries TRBV6-5 and TRBJ2-7; D is ambiguous. This CDR3 is built from 13 residues. Germline V CDR1 and CDR2: MNHEY, SVGAGI. Between the trimmed V and J ends, which lost 0 bases and 0 bases, there was a span of 3 bases. The DNA for the CDR3 is TGTGCCAGCAGTTACTCCCACTCCTACGAGCAGTACTTC. It yields the protein CASSYSHSYEQYF.

This clonotype showed up many times. The J gene is TRBJ2-1, the V gene TRBV27; 7 nucleotides agree with TRBD2. From germline, CDR1 is MNHEY and CDR2 SMNVEV (reference sequence). Losses at the gene ends were 9 bases for V and 10 bases for J; bases not matched to a gene: 12. The CDR3 totals 13 residues. In DNA, the CDR3 is TGTGCCAGTTCTGGGGACTACTCAGGGGAGCAGTTCTTC. It is translated as CASSGDYSGEQFF.

This clonotype was picked up many times. This chain joins TRBV6-2 or TRBV6-3 and TRBJ1-5; D is uncertain. This CDR3 is 13 amino acids long. Trimming cost V 4 bases and J 6 bases, with 10 bases left between them. Germline CDR1 reads MNHEY; CDR2 reads SVGEGT. The CDR3 DNA reads TGTGCCAGCAGTTTTGATACAGTTCAGCCCCAGCATTTT. Residues: CASSFDTVQPQHF.